This paragraph covers one T cell receptor (beta chain) sequence. No cognate antigen has been identified for it. No base quality values were provided; no much bigger clone lies one nucleotide off. The sample is drawn from a study of beta chain features in type 1 diabetes (dated by TCRdb to about 2018). Regarding the research as a whole: No differences in mean age, gender distribution, total cell number or subset yield were found between patients and healthy donors. Across all samples, 107,917,701 sorted cells were examined, and cell number per subset correlated strongly with RNA yield. In the study, recently diagnosed type 1 diabetes patients and matched healthy donors were compared on the TCRB repertoires of their sorted circulating CD4+ T cell subsets. Whereas all 30 or so donors provided naive and central memory subsets, regulatory and stem cell-like memory subsets were isolated from just 8 patients and roughly 8 healthy donors. General conclusions and limits of the study: PCR might favor shorter templates, but patient and control samples were amplified and corrected together, so any skew would affect both groups equally. Naive, central memory and regulatory TCRB repertoires appeared more similar among patients than among healthy donors. In all four CD4+ subsets, TCRB CDR3 length was moderately but significantly shorter in type 1 diabetes patients. Because small numbers of individuals were included in the HLA sub-analyses, any influence of HLA type on TCRB rearrangement was left unresolved. Because cDNA rather than genomic DNA was sequenced, highly expressing activated cells could have been over-represented, although no difference in activation and CD3 levels was found between groups. At VDJ recombination sites, patients with type 1 diabetes made fewer insertions and deleted more nucleotides, a pattern implying thymic rearrangement abnormalities.

The High Capacity cDNA Reverse Transcription Kit was used to reverse transcribe all of the isolated RNA, meaning that expressed TCRB transcripts were what got sequenced. Deep immunoSEQ sequencing was performed on naive, central memory and regulatory T cell samples, with an average of about 3.6 million total reads per sample. Sorted cells were lysed in RLT buffer and RNA was extracted with DNase-treated RNeasy Micro or Mini kits, depending on cell number. To prevent cross-contamination, every cell subset was processed on its own, while patient and healthy donor samples were processed together. Using the immunoSEQ multiplex PCR, TCRB sequences were amplified from cDNA into 87-bp fragments spanning the CDR3 region. The amplicons were sequenced using the Illumina HiSeq platform. On the study's bioinformatics: PCR bias was computationally corrected using synthetic template baselines, reads within Hamming distance 2 were collapsed, and singletons that could not be merged were discarded. Reads were aligned against IMGT to assign V, D and J genes, CDR3 length and insertions or deletions at six rearrangement sites. Within each subset, clonotype counts were normalized to the number of sorted cells before true diversity and Gini coefficients were calculated with the tcR R package. The overlap coefficient, calculated on TCRB nucleotide sequences, was used to measure repertoire sharing. As a proxy for the pre-selection repertoire, out-of-frame TCRB sequences from naive cells were analyzed. TCRdb took this table from immuneACCESS and kept in-frame rearrangements with V and J called. Such tables lack part of the clones; where checked against another copy, unresolved V genes explain under half of the gap, and the rest is unexplained. V and J calls and clone size are given by that table; D and trimming were obtained from the DNA. For this sample there are some 500,000 clones; roughly 10% appear just once. The top ten hold 0.046% of the sample.

A single peripheral blood draw of around 0.11 L on average was collected from each donor into heparinised tubes. Using a panel that included CD45RO, CCR7, CD25, CD127, CD95 and CD27, naive, central memory, regulatory and stem cell-like memory CD4+ T cells were sorted on a BD FACSAria II. A purity above 95% was achieved for all sorted populations. PBMCs were isolated immediately by Lymphoprep density gradient centrifugation and stained directly without culture. To minimize batch effects, samples were stained and sorted in pairs, one healthy donor with one patient per experiment. From a lookup of the germline V gene, CDR1 and CDR2 are SGHRS and YFSETQ. Inclusive of the bounding cysteine and phenylalanine, the CDR3 is 13 residues long. The DNA shown is the 39-base CDR3, in frame from base 1. V lost 1 base and J lost 1 base; the stretch between them is 5 bases long.

This TCR derives from a woman between 18 and 30 years old in good health. Input material: naive CD4+ T cells from blood. According to the study, the label for this sample's cell subset or site signals: true naive CD4+ T cells. The V and J genes are TRBV5-1 and TRBJ1-1; the D gene is not confidently resolved. The nucleotide sequence is given as TGCGCCAGCAGCTTGTTGTGGAACACTGAAGCTTTCTTT. Its product reads: CASSLLWNTEAFF.